One and the same sample provided the 23 T cell receptor beta chains below, sequenced in a study of beta chain features in type 1 diabetes. Reverse transcription of all isolated RNA meant that expressed TCRB transcripts were sequenced. Method: immunoSEQ multiplex PCR; TCRdb's copy keeps in-frame clones and lacks some. Among hundreds of thousands of clones listed, approximately 12% were seen once. Source material: naive CD4+ T cells from blood. The receptors originated from a man aged 18 to 29 in good health.

In this sample, this clone turned up a few times. The J gene is TRBJ1-5, the V gene TRBV4-1, with 9 bases that match TRBD1. The V segment lost 4 bases and the J segment 6 bases; nucleotides outside the gene matches: 7. CDR1 MGHRA and CDR2 YSYEKL come from the germline V gene. The CDR3 totals 15 residues. The CDR3 loop is CASSPGTGYSQPQHF. The CDR3 DNA follows: TGCGCCAGCAGCCCCGGGACAGGGTATAGTCAGCCCCAGCATTTT.

This clone was recorded a few times. This chain links TRBV11-1 with TRBJ2-2, with 7 bases that match TRBD2. CDR3 length: 12 residues. V was pared by 5 bases and J by 8 bases, with 2 bases of the junction left unmatched. Germline V lookup: CDR1 SGHAT, CDR2 FQDESV (reference sequence). CDR3 loop: CASSREVGELFF. CDR3 DNA sequence: TGTGCCAGCAGCCGGGAGGTGGGGGAGCTGTTTTTT.

This clone was observed a few times. The chain is built from TRBV7-2 and TRBJ2-5, with D maybe TRBD2 (5 bases). The CDR3 totals 13 residues. CDR1 and CDR2 from the germline V gene are SGHTA and FQGNSA. V was pared by 5 bases and J by 7 bases, with 14 bases between. Here the CDR3 reads CASSPGLGGTQYF. CDR3 DNA sequence: TGTGCCAGCAGCCCTGGACTGGGCGGGACCCAGTACTTC.

This chain connects TRBV29-1 to TRBJ2-2; D gene unclear. CDR3 length equals 12 residues. V dropped 5 bases and J dropped 1 base, with 5 bases sitting between them. CDR1 and CDR2 (germline): SQVTM, ANQGSEA. The CDR3 nucleotides are TGCAGCGTTACGGTGAACACCGGGGAGCTGTTTTTT. This translates into CSVTVNTGELFF.

J is TRBJ2-7 and V is TRBV5-1; 7 bases map to TRBD1. V was pared by 4 bases and J by 0 bases, with 4 bases of the junction left unmatched. The CDR3 is 14 amino acids. CDR1 and CDR2 from the germline V gene are SGHRS and YFSETQ. The DNA for the CDR3 is TGCGCCAGCAGCCCGACAGGGCCCTCCTACGAGCAGTACTTC. Translated, it gives CASSPTGPSYEQYF. Looking up the rest from reference TRBV5-1 and TRBJ2-7 gives the full variable domain: KAGVTQTPRYLIKTRGQQVTLSCSPISGHRSVSWYQQTPGQGLQFLFEYFSETQRNKGNFPGRFSGRQFSNSRSEMNVSTLELGDSALYLCASSPTGPSYEQYFGPGTRLTVT.

The rearrangement uses TRBV5-1 and TRBJ2-5; TRBD2 might be the D (5 bases). CDR3 size: 14 residues. V was clipped by 0 bases and J by 5 bases, with 11 bases between them. CDR1 is SGHRS and CDR2 is YFSETQ in the germline V gene. The CDR3 bases are TGCGCCAGCAGCTTGGACTGGTCGGGGGAGACCCAGTACTTC. As protein: CASSLDWSGETQYF.

This clone was observed a few times. The chain employs TRBV6-5 and TRBJ2-3; D is uncertain. The CDR3 extends over 14 amino acids. V was shortened by 0 bases and J by 4 bases, with 8 bases between the two germline ends. The germline CDR1 and CDR2 sequences are MNHEY and SVGAGI. The CDR3 protein is CASSYSTWADTQYF. The CDR3 coding sequence is TGTGCCAGCAGTTACTCGACATGGGCAGATACGCAGTATTTT.

The sample holds a few counts of this clone. V and J are TRBV29-1 and TRBJ1-1; possibly TRBD1 for D (6 bases). The length of the CDR3 is 14 residues. The V end was cut by 5 bases, the J end by 3 bases, with 16 bases between. Germline assignment: CDR1 SQVTM and CDR2 ANQGSEA. The DNA of the CDR3 is TGCAGCGTTCTCGTGACCGGGACACACACTGAAGCTTTCTTT. Its protein is CSVLVTGTHTEAFF. Full variable domain (rest looked up from reference TRBV29-1 and TRBJ1-1): SAVISQKPSRDICQRGTSLTIQCQVDSQVTMMFWYRQQPGQSLTLIATANQGSEATYESGFVIDKFPISRPNLTFSTLTVSNMSPEDSSIYLCSVLVTGTHTEAFFGQGTRLTVV.

CDR3 loop: CASSSSGTGAEQYF. The CDR3 region has the DNA TGTGCCAGCAGCTCCTCCGGGACAGGGGCTGAGCAGTACTTC. The V call is TRBV7-9, the J call TRBJ2-7, with 10 bases fitting TRBD1. After removal of 4 bases from V and 7 bases from J, the junction contained 7 bases not matched to a gene. The CDR3 spans 14 residues. CDR1 and CDR2 from the germline V gene are SEHNR and FQNEAQ (reference sequence).

The J gene is TRBJ2-5, the V gene TRBV28; 7 positions agree with TRBD2. Unmatched junction bases numbered 5, after V lost 5 bases and J lost 5 bases. Germline values: CDR1 MDHEN, CDR2 SYDVKM. The CDR3 contains 13 residues. The CDR3 here is CASSRTSRETQYF. The CDR3 bases are TGTGCCAGCAGTAGGACTAGTCGGGAGACCCAGTACTTC.

This clone has more than one count but fewer than ten. The chain carries TRBV6-1 and TRBJ2-3; D gene ambiguous. From germline, CDR1 is MNHNS and CDR2 SASEGT. This CDR3 contains 15 residues. Trimming took 7 bases from V and 0 from J, leaving 14 bases between them. In nucleotides, the CDR3 is TGTGCCAGCACCAGGATCGACCCTAGCACAGATACGCAGTATTTT. It codes for CASTRIDPSTDTQYF.

For the CDR3, the DNA is TGTGCCAGCAGCGTCCGGGACTTACCTCCGGGGGAGCTGTTTTTT. This codes for CASSVRDLPPGELFF. V and J are TRBV9 and TRBJ2-2; tentatively, D is TRBD2 (6 bases). Germline V gene lookup returns CDR1 SGDLS and CDR2 YYNGEE. The CDR3 has 15 residues. With 2 bases removed from V and 8 bases from J, the gap between germline ends came to 16 bases.

This clone was seen a few times. This chain uses TRBV18 with TRBJ2-7; TRBD2 agrees at 8 bases. This CDR3 is built from 16 residues. V lost 2 bases to trimming and J lost 0 bases; unmatched junction nucleotides: 6. Germline assignment: CDR1 KGHSH and CDR2 LQKENI. CDR3 in amino acids: CASSPRIAGNSYEQYF. DNA for the CDR3: TGTGCCAGCTCACCAAGAATAGCGGGGAACTCCTACGAGCAGTACTTC.

This clone was recorded a few times. This chain joins TRBV7-9 and TRBJ1-5; D uncertain. Trimming took 1 base from V and 7 from J, leaving 5 bases between them. The CDR3 totals 12 residues. Germline loops: CDR1 SEHNR, CDR2 FQNEAQ (reference sequence). CDR3 residues: CASSLGQQPQHF. CDR3 sequence (DNA): TGTGCCAGCAGCTTAGGGCAGCAGCCCCAGCATTTT.

The J gene is TRBJ2-5, the V gene TRBV28; no clear D gene. The CDR3 runs 13 residues. Trimming shortened V by 6 bases and J by 5 bases, and 13 bases separated the two germline ends. Germline CDR1 and CDR2: MDHEN and SYDVKM. The CDR3 sequence is CASSTLRKETQYF. CDR3 coding DNA: TGTGCCAGCAGCACCCTGAGGAAGGAGACCCAGTACTTC.

The chain has TRBV4-1 and TRBJ2-1; tentative D call: TRBD2 (6 bases). Germline lookup yields CDR1 MGHRA and CDR2 YSYEKL. The CDR3 has 16 amino acids. V was pared by 1 base and J by 2 bases, with 12 bases between. This chain's CDR3 is CASSQVLAAAYNEQFF. The CDR3 DNA reads as TGCGCCAGCAGCCAAGTCTTAGCGGCAGCCTACAATGAGCAGTTCTTC.

This chain uses TRBV4-3 with TRBJ1-5, with D perhaps TRBD1 (5 bases). The CDR3 extends over 15 amino acids. Germline V lookup: CDR1 LGHNA, CDR2 YSLEER. Deletions cut 4 bases from V and 5 bases from J, with 15 bases between. CDR3 coding DNA: TGCGCCAGCAGCCGTGATATGCGGGGGGATCAGCCCCAGCATTTT. This sequence encodes CASSRDMRGDQPQHF.

A few counts support this clone. V is TRBV30 and J is TRBJ1-5; TRBD1 is a possible D gene (6 bases). Per germline, CDR1 GTSNPN and CDR2 SVGIG (reference sequence). This CDR3 is built from 15 residues. With 3 bases removed from V and 4 bases from J, the gap between germline ends came to 16 bases. The CDR3 bases are TGTGCCTGGAGCCTATTGGACAGTCGAAATCAGCCCCAGCATTTT. The encoded protein is CAWSLLDSRNQPQHF.

The CDR3 region is CASSNRDRDQPQHF. The CDR3 DNA reads TGTGCCAGCAGCAACCGGGACAGGGATCAGCCCCAGCATTTT. This chain joins TRBV11-2 and TRBJ1-5; 9 bases are shared with TRBD1. CDR1 and CDR2 from the germline V gene are SGHAT and FQNNGV. The CDR3 consists of 14 residues. With V trimmed by 5 bases and J by 5 bases, 4 bases remained unmatched.

This clone was observed a few times. The CDR3 sequence is CATLSGAASEAFF. CDR3 nucleotide sequence: TGTGCCACCCTGTCAGGGGCGGCCTCTGAAGCTTTCTTT. The V gene is TRBV10-3, the J gene TRBJ1-1; a weak D match, TRBD1 (6 bases). The germline CDR1 and CDR2 sequences are ENHRY and SYGVKD. CDR3 size: 13 residues. Trimming pared 10 bases from V and 6 bases from J, leaving 18 bases between.

The rearrangement uses TRBV7-9 and TRBJ2-1; 9 positions agree with TRBD2. The junction had 6 bases not matched to a gene; V was cut back by 1 base and J by 5 bases. Germline V gene sequence: CDR1 SEHNR, CDR2 FQNEAQ (reference sequence). The CDR3 has 16 residues. CDR3 sequence: CASSLGPGLAHNEQFF. CDR3 DNA sequence: TGTGCCAGCAGCTTAGGGCCGGGACTAGCCCACAATGAGCAGTTCTTC. Supplemented by reference TRBV7-9 and TRBJ2-1, the full variable domain reads DTGVSQNPRHKITKRGQNVTFRCDPISEHNRLYWYRQTLGQGPEFLTYFQNEAQLEKSRLLSDRFSAERPKGSFSTLEIQRTEQGDSAMYLCASSLGPGLAHNEQFFGPGTRLTVL.

This clone was counted a few times. The genes are TRBV7-2 and TRBJ2-1; TRBD2 matches 8 bases. CDR3 length: 16 residues. CDR1 is SGHTA and CDR2 is FQGNSA in the germline V gene. V lost 5 bases to trimming and J lost 8 bases; unmatched junction nucleotides: 14. CDR3 in amino acids: CASSPSGQGHGYEQFF. The CDR3 DNA follows: TGTGCCAGCAGCCCTAGCGGGCAGGGGCATGGTTATGAGCAGTTCTTC.

This rearrangement joins TRBV2 to TRBJ1-2; D possibly corresponds to TRBD1 (6 bases). Between the trimmed V and J ends, which lost 5 bases and 5 bases, there was a span of 12 bases. This CDR3 has 13 amino acids. The germline V gene has CDR1 SNHLY and CDR2 FYNNEI. For the CDR3, the DNA is TGTGCCAGCAGTCCCCAGGGGCTGTATGGCTACACCTTC. The encoded protein is CASSPQGLYGYTF.